This T cell receptor (beta chain) is from a study of beta chain features in type 1 diabetes. Across the study: Sorted cells from all samples, numbering about 99,000,000, were examined.

This clone was seen at least ten times. Its antigen is currently unknown. V lost 9 bases and J lost 8; bases outside the gene matches: 8. Germline V lookup: CDR1 MGHDK, CDR2 SYGVNS. The CDR3 runs 12 residues. The authors obtained over 95% purity in all sorted populations. Study findings and constraints: TCRB rearrangement may or may not be influenced by HLA type; here this remained unresolved. Within each of all four CD4+ subsets, Type 1 diabetes patients had TCRB CDR3s that were moderately but significantly shorter.

Of the isolated RNA, all was reverse transcribed, and so the sequenced material was expressed TCRB transcripts. Using immunoSEQ multiplex PCR, the repertoire was profiled, and TCRdb retains in-frame clones only, with some absent. The repertoire has about 290,000 clones, 8% of them found once; the top ten carry roughly 0.94%. This sequence joins TRBV25-1 and TRBJ1-2, with 8 bases that match TRBD1. The TCR was taken from a woman in her late teens or twenties in good health. Sequencing used central memory CD4+ T cells from blood. Here the CDR3 reads CASRDRSSGYTF. As DNA, the CDR3 is TGTGCCAGTCGGGACAGGTCCTCCGGCTACACCTTC.